This TCR beta chain appears in the sequencing data of a study of blood T cell repertoires in COVID-19. Study as a whole: In each case, the material was cDNA or gDNA derived from T cells, B-cell-depleted T cells, or PBMCs.

Germline V gene data show CDR1 as LGHNA and CDR2 as YNFKEQ. With 0 bases removed from V and 6 bases from J, the gap between germline ends came to 11 bases. The length of the CDR3 is 14 residues. Original processing notes: Estimated nucleated cell counts came from reference gene primer amplification. The repertoire was sequenced with immunoSEQ multiplex PCR; TCRdb's copy has only in-frame clones and lacks some. V, J and clone size were drawn from that table, and D and trimming were deduced from the DNA. The sample has approximately 240,000 clones; around 85% are singletons. The rearrangement links TRBV4-2 to TRBJ1-1; D is unclear. Sequencing was carried out using peripheral blood. The receptor was derived from a woman aged 40 to 50 with active or convalescent COVID-19. In DNA, the CDR3 is TGTGCCAGCAGCCAAGAGGGCTATCTCGCTGAAGCTTTCTTT. It specifies CASSQEGYLAEAFF.